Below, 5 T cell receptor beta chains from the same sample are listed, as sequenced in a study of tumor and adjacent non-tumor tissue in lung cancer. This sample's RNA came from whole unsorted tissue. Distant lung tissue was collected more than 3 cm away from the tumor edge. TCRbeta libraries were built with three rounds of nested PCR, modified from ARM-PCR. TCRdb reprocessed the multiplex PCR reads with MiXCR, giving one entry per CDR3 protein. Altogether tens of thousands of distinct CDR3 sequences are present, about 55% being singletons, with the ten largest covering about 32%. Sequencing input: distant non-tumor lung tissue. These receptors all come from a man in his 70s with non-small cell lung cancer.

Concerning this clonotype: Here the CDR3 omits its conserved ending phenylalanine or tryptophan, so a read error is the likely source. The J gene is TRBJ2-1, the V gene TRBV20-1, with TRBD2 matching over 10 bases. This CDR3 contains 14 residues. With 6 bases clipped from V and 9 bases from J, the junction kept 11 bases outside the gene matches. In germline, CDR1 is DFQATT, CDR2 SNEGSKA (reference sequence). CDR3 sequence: CSARASLAGVEQFI. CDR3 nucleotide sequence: TGCAGTGCCCGTGCGTCGCTAGCGGGAGTTGAGCAGTTCATC.

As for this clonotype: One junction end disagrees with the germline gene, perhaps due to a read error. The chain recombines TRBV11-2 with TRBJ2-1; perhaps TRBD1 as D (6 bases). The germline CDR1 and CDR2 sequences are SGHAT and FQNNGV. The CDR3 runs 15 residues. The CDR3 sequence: CAGRLRGKGFNEQFF. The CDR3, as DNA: TGTGCCGGCAGATTAAGGGGGAAAGGGTTCAATGAGCAGTTCTTC.

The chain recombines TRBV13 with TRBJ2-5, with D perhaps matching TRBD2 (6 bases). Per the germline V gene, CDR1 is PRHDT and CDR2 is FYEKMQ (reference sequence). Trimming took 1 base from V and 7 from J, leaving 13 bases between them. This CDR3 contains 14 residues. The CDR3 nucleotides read TGTGCCAGCAGCTTAGTGGGATTGGGAGGGACCCAGTACTTC. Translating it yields CASSLVGLGGTQYF.

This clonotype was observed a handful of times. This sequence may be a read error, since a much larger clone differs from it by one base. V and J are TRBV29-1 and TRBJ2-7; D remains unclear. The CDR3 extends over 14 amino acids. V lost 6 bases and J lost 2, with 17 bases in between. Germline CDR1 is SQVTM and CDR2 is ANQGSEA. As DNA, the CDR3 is TGCAGCGTATGGGGTGGGATCGAGGCCTACGAGCAGTACTTC. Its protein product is CSVWGGIEAYEQYF.

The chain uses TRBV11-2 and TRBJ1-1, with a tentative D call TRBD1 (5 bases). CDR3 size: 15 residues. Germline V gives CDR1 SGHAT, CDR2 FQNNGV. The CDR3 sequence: CASGLESGGSTEAFF. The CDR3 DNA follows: TGTGCTAGCGGCTTAGAATCGGGGGGTTCCACTGAAGCTTTCTTT.